This T cell receptor (beta chain) derives from a study of cytomegalovirus exposure and HLA in healthy donors. Worth noting for this clone: Its antigen is currently unknown.

Study findings and constraints: A few CMV-associated chains proved CMV antigen-specific in vitro. From TCR beta sequences, most subjects' HLA-A and HLA-B alleles were reportedly predicted accurately. A missense DCLRE1C variant was associated with V- and J-gene trimming of TCR beta chains in a later analysis, and an independent cohort replicated the association. An analysis was carried out at a later point. It showed that HLA-associated TCR beta chains were more clonally expanded than equally common non-associated chains.

Primers included in the PCR were 60 Vbeta and 13 Jbeta primers. Measured with immunoSEQ multiplex PCR; TCRdb has only the in-frame clones, and not every one. This sample's table reports roughly 150,000 clones. The CDR3 runs 16 residues. Trimming removed 0 bases at V and 0 bases at J, with 12 bases between. The germline gives CDR1 SGDLS, CDR2 YYNGEE. The clonotype was recovered from a woman aged 45 to 65 in good health and CMV-seronegative. The sample consisted of PBMCs. The chain joins TRBV9 to TRBJ1-1; D may be TRBD1 (6 bases). The CDR3 DNA sequence: TGTGCCAGCAGCGTAGGGGCAGGGGTGGTGAACACTGAAGCTTTCTTT. Translating gives CASSVGAGVVNTEAFF.